Below, one T cell receptor beta chain is given with its context. This clone's antigen is unknown. Per-nucleotide qualities are absent, and no much larger clonotype sits a single base away. Explained via the paper, the time point label denotes: newly diagnosed GD, antithyroid drugs for less than 3 months. For both TCR sequencing and RNA sequencing, RNA was extracted from PBMCs using TRIzol. The diagnosis of Graves' disease followed American Thyroid Association guidelines. Patients were recruited from an endocrinology department in Xi'an, China. Each patient gave about 8.1 milliliters of peripheral blood, collected in an EDTA anticoagulant tube. PBMCs were isolated by Ficoll Paque Plus density gradient separation without further T cell sorting. RNA quality was checked with an Agilent 2100 Bioanalyzer and agarose gel, and concentration with a NanoDrop 2000. This sample is drawn from a study of regulatory T cells in long-lasting Graves disease (dated by TCRdb to the early 2020s). A note on the overall study: Antithyroid drugs had been taken for less than 3 months by newly diagnosed Graves' disease patients. Peripheral blood TCR sequencing and RNA sequencing compared persistent Graves' disease patients with newly diagnosed Graves' disease patients. The study was registered as a clinical trial and conducted in China. A total of about 33 samples underwent TCR sequencing: about 13 from persistent and about 20 from newly diagnosed Graves' disease patients. General findings and caveats noted by the study authors: Peripheral blood alone was examined, since thyroid tissue, which constituted the primary lesion, could not be accessed. As a limitation, the authors acknowledged that the small sample size may reduce accuracy. Sequencing and analysis were limited to the TCR beta chain. Compared with newly diagnosed patients, persistent Graves' disease patients had lower TCR Shannon entropy and fewer highly expanded clones, which suggests clonal expansion. TRBV28, TRBJ1-2 and TRBJ2-5 were preferentially used in persistent disease, while TRBV20-1 and TRBJ2-1 were favored in newly diagnosed disease. Patients with persistent disease shared more public clonotypes (around 2,700) than newly diagnosed patients did (approximately 970).

CDR3 length: 14 amino acids, cysteine to phenylalanine. Only the CDR3 portion is preserved as DNA: 42 bases, with reading frame beginning at the first base. Sequences LGHNT (CDR1) and FRNRAP (CDR2) are obtained from the germline V gene. Trimming removed 3 bases from V and 6 bases from J, leaving 15 bases between the germline ends. The library was made by multiplex PCR. The sample was run on an Illumina HiSeq 4000. TCR beta libraries were built with iRepertoire HTBI primers and Arm-PCR amplification of CDR3 regions. Gel purification was performed on PCR products prior to sequencing. As for the authors' bioinformatics: Across samples, about 63 TRBV and approximately 15 TRBJ segments were identified and used for gene usage analysis of CDR3 amino acid clonotypes. COPE and FqMerger were used to merge the filtered high-quality paired reads into contigs. BLAST was used to align contigs to IMGT TRBV, TRBD and TRBJ reference genes, and CDR3 was defined according to IMGT. Any clonotype with a frequency above 0.1% was classified as a highly expanded clone. Shannon entropy was used to measure repertoire diversity, and the Gini coefficient was used to measure V-J evenness. Public clonotypes were defined as clonotypes shared by more than one individual. TCRdb reprocessing: public reads trimmed at Q25 with fastp, clones called with MiXCR, in-frame beta chains kept. Entries that share a CDR3 protein sequence are merged under the most common genes and DNA. In this record, the V and J calls reflect TCRdb's handling and not the investigators' own analysis. For this sample there are 450,000 to 600,000 distinct CDR3 sequences; 15% to 20% appear just once. The ten largest account for 12% of the sample.

Another study also made use of these data, one on T cells in Graves' hyperthyroidism and ophthalmopathy. The second study reports: Stable Graves' hyperthyroidism was defined as no progression to ophthalmopathy during 18 months of follow-up. Hyperthyroidism patients were newly diagnosed, with disease duration under 2 months, and aged 18 to 65 years. Exclusion was applied to patients with uncontrolled infections, other autoimmune diseases, pregnancy or lactation. Diagnoses relied on clinical symptoms, serum thyroxine and TRAb, thyroid ultrasound and orbital computed tomography. The first round of RT-PCR for the TCR CDR3 was performed with the HTBI primer set and the Qiagen OneStep RT-PCR kit. Most expanded thyroid clonotypes (frequency above 0.001) were also detected in blood, suggesting blood repertoires may reflect thyroid immune responses. A model built on a 13 V-J signature distinguished ophthalmopathy from stable hyperthyroidism, reaching about 89% sensitivity and 81.08% specificity in cross-validation and 80%/75% in testing. In validation, progression to ophthalmopathy was predicted by the model with 70.59% sensitivity and around 76% specificity, a median of around 5.9 months before onset. TCR V-J signatures able to tell the groups apart were searched for in a discovery cohort of approximately 95 patients, of whom under 45 had Graves' ophthalmopathy and around 56 had stable Graves' hyperthyroidism. Prospective prediction of ophthalmopathy was tested in an independent validation cohort of 18 hyperthyroidism patients and 17 patients who later progressed to ophthalmopathy. The roughly 100 discovery patients were divided at random into training and test sets in a 7:3 ratio. The study also compared thyroid tissue and blood T-cell repertoires from five or six Graves' hyperthyroidism patients. Once sampling was done, hyperthyroidism patients were given methimazole at a starting dose of 30 mg daily, whereas ophthalmopathy patients were given high-dose intravenous methylprednisolone. The libraries were constructed in a second round of multiplex PCR and then size-selected and purified. Libraries were sequenced paired-end with 100 bp reads on an Illumina HiSeq2000. Raw data were processed with SOAPnuke, discarding reads with adapters, uncalled bases, mean Phred below 15, or no exact constant-primer or identifier match. High-quality paired reads were merged using COPE v1.2.5, and each unique nucleotide sequence was defined as a clonotype. MiTCR v1.1 was used to align the clonotypes against IMGT TRBV, TRBD and TRBJ reference segments. Only V-J combinations with frequency above 0.0001, covering 99% to 99.2% of repertoires, were analysed. A TCS score was defined as the ratio of F50 (clonal expansion) to E x V (chaos), with BLOSUM62-based TCRdist applied between CDR3 peptides within each V-J. Welch's t-statistics and random forest reduced some 510 V-J features to roughly 13, which were used in a naive Bayes classifier (R e1071). No statistical method was used to fix the sample size in advance, and group allocation was not hidden from the investigators. According to the paper, TCR Vbeta CDR3 sequencing was carried out on more than 120 peripheral blood samples, which came from fewer than 50 ophthalmopathy, 80 or so hyperthyroidism and approximately 17 progressor patients.

The source was peripheral blood mononuclear cells (PBMCs), collected at new diagnosis, from a patient treated with antithyroid drugs. The TCR sequence derives from a man aged 40-55 years with Graves disease. Donor details come from another sample of the same person, matched by shared clones. Recombination linked TRBV12-5 to TRBJ2-7; no D segment can be confidently identified. The CDR3 loop reads CASGFPGRASEQYF. The nucleotides are TGTGCTAGTGGTTTTCCGGGCCGGGCTTCCGAGCAGTACTTC.